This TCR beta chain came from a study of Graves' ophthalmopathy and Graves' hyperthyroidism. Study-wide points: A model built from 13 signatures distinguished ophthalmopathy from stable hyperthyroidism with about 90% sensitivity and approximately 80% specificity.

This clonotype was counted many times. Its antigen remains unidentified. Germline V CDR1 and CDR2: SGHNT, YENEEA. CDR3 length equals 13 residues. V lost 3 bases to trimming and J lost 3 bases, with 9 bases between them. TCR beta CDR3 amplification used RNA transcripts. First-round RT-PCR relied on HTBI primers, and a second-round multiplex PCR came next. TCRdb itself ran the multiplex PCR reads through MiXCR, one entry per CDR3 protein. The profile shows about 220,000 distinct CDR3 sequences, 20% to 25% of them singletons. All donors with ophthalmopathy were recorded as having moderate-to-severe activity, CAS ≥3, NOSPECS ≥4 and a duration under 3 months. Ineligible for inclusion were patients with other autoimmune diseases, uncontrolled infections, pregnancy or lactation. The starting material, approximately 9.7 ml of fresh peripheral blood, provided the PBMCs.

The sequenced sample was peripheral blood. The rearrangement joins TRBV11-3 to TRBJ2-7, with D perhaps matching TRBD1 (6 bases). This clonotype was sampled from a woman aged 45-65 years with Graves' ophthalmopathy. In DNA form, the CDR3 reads TGTGCCAGCAGCTTGGGGGCTTTCTACGAGCAGTACTTC. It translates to CASSLGAFYEQYF.